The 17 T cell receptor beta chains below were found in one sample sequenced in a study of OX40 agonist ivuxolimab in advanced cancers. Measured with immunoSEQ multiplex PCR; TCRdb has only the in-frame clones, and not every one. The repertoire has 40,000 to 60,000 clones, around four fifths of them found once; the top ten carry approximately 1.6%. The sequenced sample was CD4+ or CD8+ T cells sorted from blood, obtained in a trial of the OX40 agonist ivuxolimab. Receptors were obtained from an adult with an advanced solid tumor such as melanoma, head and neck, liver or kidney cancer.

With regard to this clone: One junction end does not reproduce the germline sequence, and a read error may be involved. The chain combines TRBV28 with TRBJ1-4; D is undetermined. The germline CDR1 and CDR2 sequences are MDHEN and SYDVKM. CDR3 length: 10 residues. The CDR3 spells CASLDEKLFF. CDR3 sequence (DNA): TGTGCCAGCCTGGATGAGAAACTGTTTTTT. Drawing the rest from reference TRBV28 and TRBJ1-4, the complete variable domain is DVKVTQSSRYLVKRTGEKVFLECVQDMDHENMFWYRQDPGLGLRLIYFSYDVKMKEKGDIPEGYSVSREKKERFSLILESASTNQTSMYLCASLDEKLFFGSGTQLSVL.

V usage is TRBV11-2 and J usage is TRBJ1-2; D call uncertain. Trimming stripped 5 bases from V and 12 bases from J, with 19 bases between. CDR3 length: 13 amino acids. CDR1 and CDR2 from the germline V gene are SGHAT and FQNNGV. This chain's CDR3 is CASSPSGPSFHTF. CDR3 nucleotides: TGTGCCAGCAGCCCCTCCGGACCCTCTTTCCACACCTTC. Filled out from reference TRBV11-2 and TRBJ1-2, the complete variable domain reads EAGVAQSPRYKIIEKRQSVAFWCNPISGHATLYWYQQILGQGPKLLIQFQNNGVVDDSQLPKDRFSAERLKGVDSTLKIQPAKLEDSAVYLCASSPSGPSFHTFGSGTRLTVV.

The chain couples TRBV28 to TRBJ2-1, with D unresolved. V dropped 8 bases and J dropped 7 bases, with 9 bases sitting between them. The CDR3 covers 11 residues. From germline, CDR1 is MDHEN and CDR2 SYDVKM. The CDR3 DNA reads TGTGCCAGCCGGTTACGTAATGAGCAGTTCTTC. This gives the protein CASRLRNEQFF.

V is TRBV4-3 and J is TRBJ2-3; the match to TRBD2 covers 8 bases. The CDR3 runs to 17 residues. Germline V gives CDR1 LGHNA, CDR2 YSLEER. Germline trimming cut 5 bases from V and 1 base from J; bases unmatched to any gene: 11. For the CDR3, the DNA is TGCGCCAGCAGCTCACAAACTAGCGGAGAGGGCACAGATACGCAGTATTTT. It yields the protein CASSSQTSGEGTDTQYF.

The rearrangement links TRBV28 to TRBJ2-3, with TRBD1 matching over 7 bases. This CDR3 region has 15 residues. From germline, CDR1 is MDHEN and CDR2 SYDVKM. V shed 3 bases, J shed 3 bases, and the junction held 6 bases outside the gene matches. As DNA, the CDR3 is TGTGCCAGCAGTTTTTTGCAGGGGGTAACAGATACGCAGTATTTT. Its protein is CASSFLQGVTDTQYF.

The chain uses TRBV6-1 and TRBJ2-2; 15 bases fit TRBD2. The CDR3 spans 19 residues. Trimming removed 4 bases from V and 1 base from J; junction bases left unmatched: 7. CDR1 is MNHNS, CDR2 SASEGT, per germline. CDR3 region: CASSGRLGLAGGNTGELFF. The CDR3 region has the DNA TGTGCCAGCAGTGGCCGGTTGGGACTAGCGGGAGGGAACACCGGGGAGCTGTTTTTT.

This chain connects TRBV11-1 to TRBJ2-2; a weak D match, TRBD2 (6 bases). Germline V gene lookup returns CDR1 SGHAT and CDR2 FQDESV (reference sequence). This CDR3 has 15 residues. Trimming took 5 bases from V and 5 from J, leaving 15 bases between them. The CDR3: CASSQPGVGTGELFF. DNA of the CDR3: TGTGCCAGCAGCCAGCCGGGAGTAGGGACCGGGGAGCTGTTTTTT.

The CDR3 nucleotides read TGTGCCAGTAGTAAACTAGCGGGAGATAATACGGGTGAGCAGTTCTTC. This encodes CASSKLAGDNTGEQFF. The chain uses TRBV19 and TRBJ2-1; 11 bases are a match to TRBD2. Germline CDR1 reads LNHDA; CDR2 reads SQIVND (reference sequence). This CDR3 is built from 16 residues. V shed 4 bases, J shed 9 bases, and the junction held 11 bases outside the gene matches. The full variable domain, in which reference TRBV19 and TRBJ2-1 provide the parts outside the CDR3, is DGGITQSPKYLFRKEGQNVTLSCEQNLNHDAMYWYRQDPGQGLRLIYYSQIVNDFQKGDIAEGYSVSREKKESFPLTVTSAQKNPTAFYLCASSKLAGDNTGEQFFGPGTRLTVL.

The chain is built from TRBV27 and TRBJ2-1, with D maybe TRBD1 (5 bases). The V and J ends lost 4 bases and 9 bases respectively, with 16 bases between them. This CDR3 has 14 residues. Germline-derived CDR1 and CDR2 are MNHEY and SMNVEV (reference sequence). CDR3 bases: TGTGCCAGCAGTTCAGGGTTCTATTCGGGTGAGCAGTTCTTC. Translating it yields CASSSGFYSGEQFF.

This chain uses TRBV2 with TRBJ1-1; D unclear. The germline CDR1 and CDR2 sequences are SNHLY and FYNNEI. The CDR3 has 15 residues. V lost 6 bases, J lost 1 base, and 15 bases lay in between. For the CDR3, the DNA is TGTGCCAGCAGGCCCCTCGCCGTTAAGAACACTGAAGCTTTCTTT. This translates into CASRPLAVKNTEAFF. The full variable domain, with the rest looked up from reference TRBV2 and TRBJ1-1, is EPEVTQTPSHQVTQMGQEVILRCVPISNHLYFYWYRQILGQKVEFLVSFYNNEISEKSEIFDDQFSVERPDGSNFTLKIRSTKLEDSAMYFCASRPLAVKNTEAFFGQGTRLTVV.

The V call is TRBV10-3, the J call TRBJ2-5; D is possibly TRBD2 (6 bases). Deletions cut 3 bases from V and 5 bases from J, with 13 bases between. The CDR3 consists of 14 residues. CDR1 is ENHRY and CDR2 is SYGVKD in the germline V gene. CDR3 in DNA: TGTGCCATCAGTGACGGGGGACGCCGGGAGACCCAGTACTTC. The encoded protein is CAISDGGRRETQYF.

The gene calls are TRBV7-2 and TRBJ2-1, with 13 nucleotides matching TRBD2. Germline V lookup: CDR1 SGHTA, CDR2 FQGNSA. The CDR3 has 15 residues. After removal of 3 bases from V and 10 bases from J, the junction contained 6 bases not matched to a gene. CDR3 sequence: CASSFLGLAGVEQFF. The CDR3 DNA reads TGTGCCAGCAGCTTTCTCGGACTAGCGGGAGTGGAGCAGTTCTTC.

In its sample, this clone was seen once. This CDR3 is CAWSGERVEQFF. The CDR3 DNA reads as TGTGCCTGGAGTGGGGAGAGGGTCGAGCAGTTCTTC. J is TRBJ2-1 and V is TRBV30; D possibly corresponds to TRBD2 (5 bases). Germline V lookup: CDR1 GTSNPN, CDR2 SVGIG (reference sequence). The CDR3 totals 12 residues. Trimming stripped 1 base from V and 10 bases from J, with 11 bases between.

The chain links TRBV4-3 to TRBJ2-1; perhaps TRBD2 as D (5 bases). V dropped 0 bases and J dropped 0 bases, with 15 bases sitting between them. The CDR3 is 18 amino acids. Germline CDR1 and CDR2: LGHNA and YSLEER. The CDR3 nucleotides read TGCGCCAGCAGCCAAGAAAGTTGGGAGTTAAGCTCCTACAATGAGCAGTTCTTC. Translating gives CASSQESWELSSYNEQFF.

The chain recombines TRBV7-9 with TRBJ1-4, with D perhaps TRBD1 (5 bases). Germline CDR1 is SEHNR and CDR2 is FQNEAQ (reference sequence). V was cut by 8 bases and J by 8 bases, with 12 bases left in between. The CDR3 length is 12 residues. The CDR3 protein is CASGGPFEKLFF. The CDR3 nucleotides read TGTGCCAGCGGGGGACCGTTCGAAAAACTGTTTTTT.

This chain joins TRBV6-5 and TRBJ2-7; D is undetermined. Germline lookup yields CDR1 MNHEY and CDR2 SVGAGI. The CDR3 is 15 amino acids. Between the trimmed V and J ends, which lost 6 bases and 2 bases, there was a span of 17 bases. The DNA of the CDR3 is TGTGCCAGCAGGCCCCATCTGGACCAAACCTACGAGCAGTACTTC. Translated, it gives CASRPHLDQTYEQYF.

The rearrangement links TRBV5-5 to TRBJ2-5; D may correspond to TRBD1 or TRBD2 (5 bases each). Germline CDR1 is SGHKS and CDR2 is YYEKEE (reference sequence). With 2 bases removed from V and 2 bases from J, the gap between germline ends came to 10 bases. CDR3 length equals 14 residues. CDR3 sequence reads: CASSLRGVQETQYF. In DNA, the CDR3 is TGTGCCAGCAGCTTACGAGGGGTTCAAGAGACCCAGTACTTC.